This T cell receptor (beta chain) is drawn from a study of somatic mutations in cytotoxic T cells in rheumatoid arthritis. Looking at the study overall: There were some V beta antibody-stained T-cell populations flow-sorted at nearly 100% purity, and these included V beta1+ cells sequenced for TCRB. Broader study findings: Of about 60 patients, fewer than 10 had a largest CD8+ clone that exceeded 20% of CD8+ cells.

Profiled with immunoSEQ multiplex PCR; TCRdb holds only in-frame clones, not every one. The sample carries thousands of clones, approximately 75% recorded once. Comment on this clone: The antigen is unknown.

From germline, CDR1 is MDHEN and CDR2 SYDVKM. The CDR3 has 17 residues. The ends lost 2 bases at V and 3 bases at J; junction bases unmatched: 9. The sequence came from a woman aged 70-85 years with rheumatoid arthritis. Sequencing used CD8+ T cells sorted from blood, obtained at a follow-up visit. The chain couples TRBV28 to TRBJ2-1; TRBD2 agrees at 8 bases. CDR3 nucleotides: TGTGCCAGCAGTTTAATCGATAGCGGGGATAACTACAATGAGCAGTTCTTC. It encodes CASSLIDSGDNYNEQFF.